This T cell receptor (beta chain) was identified during a study of blood T cell repertoires in COVID-19 (dated by TCRdb to 2020 to 2021). About the study as a whole: Collaborator samples came from the United States, Italy and Spain and covered acute and convalescent phases of COVID-19. The repertoires were made available in a free public database intended to serve as a resource for research on the immune response to SARS-CoV-2. Deeply sampled blood TCRbeta repertoires from subjects exposed to, actively infected with, or recovered from COVID-19 were included in the dataset. HLA class I and class II types, where available, came from metadata supplied by the sample provider rather than from assay-based typing. Sample metadata almost always included a de-identified subject ID, COVID-19 status, age in years and sex. The material from the prospective study consisted of cDNA or gDNA derived from T cells, B-cell-depleted T cells, or PBMCs. The samples were drawn from the first 160 participants of the ongoing ImmuneRACE study and from 1,254 subjects provided by 6 global collaborators. Beyond this particular receptor, the publication reports: The quantity of clinical and demographic metadata differed by source and by participant and was supplied without curation.

CDR1 and CDR2, per the germline V gene, are SGHDN and FVKESK. There are 16 amino acids in the CDR3, from cysteine to phenylalanine inclusive. Of the read, only the CDR3 DNA is kept; its 48 bases are in frame from base 1. At the junction V is shortened by 4 bases and J by 0 bases, with 13 bases in between. With regard to this clone: This receptor's antigen is unknown. No per-base quality is available; no much larger clone lies one base away.

TCRbeta CDR3 regions were amplified from genomic DNA using the immunoSEQ Assay, a bias-controlled multiplex PCR. As for the original processing: The number of nucleated cells in each sample was estimated from the amplification of reference gene primers within the assay. To quantify the absolute abundance of each unique TCRbeta CDR3 rearrangement, sequence reads were collapsed and filtered. For each sample, productive Simpson clonality was calculated as the square root of Simpson's diversity index over productive rearrangements. Imported from immuneACCESS, the table was reduced by TCRdb to in-frame sequences with V and J called. These copies leave out some clones; in studies compared against another copy, an unresolved V gene accounts for under half, and the cause of the remainder is not known. That table is the source of V, J and clone size, and D and trimming were worked out from the DNA. The sample table contains under 55,000 clones; only one count was recorded for approximately 82% of them. Approximately 5% of the sample is in the top ten clones.

In the prospective study, participants were roughly 18 to 100 years old, resided in fewer than 25 geographic areas of the United States, and were enrolled through a virtual design. In the prospective study, cohorts were assigned on the basis of participant-reported clinical history obtained from a screening survey and a study questionnaire. Each participant in the prospective study had whole blood, serum and a nasopharyngeal or oropharyngeal swab collected by mobile phlebotomists. Additional blood draws and questionnaires over an approximately 2-month period could optionally be provided by prospective study participants. Blood samples from the prospective study were shipped frozen or at room temperature prior to DNA extraction.

The receptor comes from a woman aged 45-65 years with acute COVID-19. Sequencing was performed on PBMCs or T cells enriched from blood (not recorded which). The rearranged chain carries TRBV14 and TRBJ2-1, with TRBD1 perhaps the D gene, on 6 matching bases. Read as DNA, the sequence is TGTGCCAGCAGCCCCCCCCGGGACATCTCCTACAATGAGCAGTTCTTC. It encodes CASSPPRDISYNEQFF.